This TCR beta chain was retrieved from a study of blood T cell repertoires in COVID-19. Whole-study context: Samples of COVID-19 (acute and convalescent) were obtained from the United States, Italy and Spain. The cDNA or gDNA used as material had been derived from T cells, B-cell-depleted T cells, or PBMCs.

In the original analysis: Using reference gene primer amplification, nucleated cell counts were estimated. Produced via immunoSEQ multiplex PCR; TCRdb's table is partial and in-frame only. The V and J calls and clone size come from that table; D and trimming were worked out from the DNA. Of 250,000 to 300,000 clones in the sample, 80% to 90% are singletons; the top ten hold 11%. This clone was seen once. Sequenced input: peripheral blood. The sequence was collected from a woman in her 70s with acute or convalescent COVID-19.

The CDR3 is CSFRQRDGKLFF. The CDR3 DNA sequence: TGCAGCTTCCGACAGAGAGATGGAAAACTGTTTTTT. The genes are TRBV29-1 and TRBJ1-4; tentative D call: TRBD1 (5 bases). This CDR3 has 12 amino acids. V lost 8 bases and J 10 bases, leaving 17 bases between the germline ends. Per germline, CDR1 SQVTM and CDR2 ANQGSEA.